The table lists the clone carrying this T cell receptor beta chain with many counts. Its antigen is not known. CDR1 and CDR2 from the germline V gene are LGHNA and YSLEER. The CDR3 runs 16 residues. The junction had 9 bases not matched to a gene; V was cut back by 0 bases and J by 6 bases. Each cDNA held unique molecular identifiers, and template switching gave it a universal primer site. One entry per CDR3 protein, called by TCRdb with MiXCR from the 5' RACE reads. There are 200,000 to 300,000 distinct CDR3 sequences in the sample; roughly a tenth occur only once, and about a tenth lies in the top ten. This entry belongs to a study of identical twins. Regarding the study as a whole: Among monozygotic twins, out-of-frame TCR alpha sharing exceeded what models predicted.

The rearrangement joins TRBV4-3 to TRBJ2-3, with 7 bases aligning to TRBD2. Sequenced: memory T cells sorted from blood. This clonotype originated in a man aged 50-60 years in good health. Here the CDR3 DNA reads TGCGCCAGCAGCCAAGATTTCGGCGGGAGTAGGGATACGCAGTATTTT. This translates into CASSQDFGGSRDTQYF.